The clone carrying this T cell receptor (beta chain) has just a few counts. Its antigen is as yet unknown. The entry originates in a study of T cells after yellow fever vaccination. Study-level background: Where fractions had low cell numbers, libraries were prepared from them with the SMART-Seq v4 Ultra Low Input RNA kit. Overall study results and limits: A small proportion of clonotypes was detected in both the CD4 and CD8 compartments. Subsequent booster samples again held most clones from primary vaccination (under 98% CD4, 85% to 90% CD8).

The TCR cDNA carried a universal primer site and UMIs from 5'RACE template switching. TCRdb independently ran MiXCR on the 5' RACE reads; one entry per CDR3 protein. The sample yields 300,000 to 400,000 distinct CDR3 sequences, approximately 9% seen once. Trimming removed 3 bases at V and 8 bases at J, with 10 bases between. Germline V gene sequence: CDR1 SEHNR, CDR2 FQNEAQ (reference sequence). The CDR3 runs 12 residues. The genes are TRBV7-9 and TRBJ1-2, with D possibly matching TRBD1 (6 bases). The TCR sequence derives from a man between 18 and 35 years old who received the YFV17D yellow fever vaccine. Here the sequenced sample was PBMCs, taken on the day of the first yellow fever vaccination. The CDR3 nucleotides read TGTGCCAGCAGCTTTTCAGGGGAAGGCTACACCTTC. Translated, it gives CASSFSGEGYTF.